The present T cell receptor (beta chain) was sequenced within a study of Ad26.COV2.S vaccination and SARS-CoV-2 variants. Points from the study as a whole: Vaccinees reportedly had broad spike-specific CD8+ and CD4+ T cell responses. For non-spike TCRs, breadth in vaccine recipients resembled that in placebo recipients. Breadth and depth estimates from TCRs may understate total T cell responses.

Sequencing was performed with immunoSEQ multiplex PCR; in TCRdb, only in-frame clones are kept and a portion is missing. The table includes some 290,000 clones, around 81% detected once. As regards this clone: The antigen is unknown.

As for treatment: some 19 received Ad26.COV2.S at low or high dose, single or two shots; about 5 received placebo; per-sample allocation not given. Repertoires come from day 63 after the first vaccine or placebo injection. Trimming took off 3 bases at V and 7 bases at J, with 12 bases between the two ends. The CDR3 length is 13 residues. The receptor comes from a person between 18 and 65 years old who received the Ad26.COV2.S COVID-19 vaccine or a placebo. This chain uses TRBV12-3 or TRBV12-4 with TRBJ1-2; D call uncertain. The sample here was peripheral blood, taken in a trial of Ad26.COV2.S vaccine versus placebo. CDR3 coding DNA: TGTGCCAGCAGTTTGATAGCAGAGTTTGGCTACACCTTC. Translation gives CASSLIAEFGYTF.